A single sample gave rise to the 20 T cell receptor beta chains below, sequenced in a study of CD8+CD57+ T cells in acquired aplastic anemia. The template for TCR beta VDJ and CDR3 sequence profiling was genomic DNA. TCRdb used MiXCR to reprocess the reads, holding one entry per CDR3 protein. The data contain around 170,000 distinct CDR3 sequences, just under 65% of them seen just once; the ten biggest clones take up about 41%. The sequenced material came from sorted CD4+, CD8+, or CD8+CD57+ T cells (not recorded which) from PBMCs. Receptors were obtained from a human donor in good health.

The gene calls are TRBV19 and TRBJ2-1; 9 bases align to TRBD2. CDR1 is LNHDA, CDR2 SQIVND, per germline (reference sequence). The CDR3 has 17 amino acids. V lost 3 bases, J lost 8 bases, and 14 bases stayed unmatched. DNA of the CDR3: TGTGCCAGTAGTATCGGACTGGCGGGAGGGCCGTACGATGAGCAGTTCTTC. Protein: CASSIGLAGGPYDEQFF.

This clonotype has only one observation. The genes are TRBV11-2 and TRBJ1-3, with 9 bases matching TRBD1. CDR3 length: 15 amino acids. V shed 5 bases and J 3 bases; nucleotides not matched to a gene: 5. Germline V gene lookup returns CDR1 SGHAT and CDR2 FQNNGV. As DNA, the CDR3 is TGTGCCAGCAGCCCAACAGGGGGCCGTGGAAACACCATATATTTT. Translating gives CASSPTGGRGNTIYF.

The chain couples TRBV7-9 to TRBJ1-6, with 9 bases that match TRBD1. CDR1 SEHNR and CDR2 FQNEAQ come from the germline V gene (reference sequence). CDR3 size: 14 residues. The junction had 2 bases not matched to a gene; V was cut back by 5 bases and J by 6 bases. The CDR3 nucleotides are TGTGCCAGCAGCCGGGACAGGGCTAATTCACCCCTCCACTTT. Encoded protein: CASSRDRANSPLHF. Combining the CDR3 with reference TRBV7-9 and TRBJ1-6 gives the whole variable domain DTGVSQNPRHKITKRGQNVTFRCDPISEHNRLYWYRQTLGQGPEFLTYFQNEAQLEKSRLLSDRFSAERPKGSFSTLEIQRTEQGDSAMYLCASSRDRANSPLHFGNGTRLTVT.

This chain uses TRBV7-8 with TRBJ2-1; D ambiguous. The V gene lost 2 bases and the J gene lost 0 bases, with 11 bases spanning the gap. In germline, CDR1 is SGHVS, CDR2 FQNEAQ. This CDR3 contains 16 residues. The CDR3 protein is CASSLTLGISYNEQFF. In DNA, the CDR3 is TGTGCCAGCAGCTTAACTCTGGGAATCTCCTACAATGAGCAGTTCTTC.

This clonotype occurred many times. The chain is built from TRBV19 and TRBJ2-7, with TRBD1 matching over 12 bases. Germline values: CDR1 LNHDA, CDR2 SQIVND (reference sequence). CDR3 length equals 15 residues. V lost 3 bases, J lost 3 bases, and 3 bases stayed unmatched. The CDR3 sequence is CASSIGTGGLYEQYF. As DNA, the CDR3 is TGTGCCAGTAGTATCGGGACAGGGGGCCTCTACGAGCAGTACTTC.

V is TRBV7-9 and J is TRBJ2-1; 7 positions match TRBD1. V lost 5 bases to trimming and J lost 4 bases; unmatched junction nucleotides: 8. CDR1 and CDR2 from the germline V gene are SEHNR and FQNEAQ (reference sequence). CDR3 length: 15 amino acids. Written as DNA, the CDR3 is TGTGCCAGCAGCGACCGGGACAGACCGTACAATGAGCAGTTCTTC. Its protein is CASSDRDRPYNEQFF.

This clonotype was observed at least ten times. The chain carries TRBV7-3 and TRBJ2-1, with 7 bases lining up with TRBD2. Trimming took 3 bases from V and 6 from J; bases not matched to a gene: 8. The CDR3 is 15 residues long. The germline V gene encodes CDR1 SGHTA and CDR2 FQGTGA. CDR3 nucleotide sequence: TGTGCCAGCAGCTTTACTAGCGCGCCAGCCAATGAGCAGTTCTTC. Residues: CASSFTSAPANEQFF.

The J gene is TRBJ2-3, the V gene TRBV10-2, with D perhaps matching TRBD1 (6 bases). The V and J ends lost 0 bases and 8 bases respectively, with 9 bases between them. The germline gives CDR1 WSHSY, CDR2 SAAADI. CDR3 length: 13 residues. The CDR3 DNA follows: TGCGCCAGCAGTGAGTCGACCAGGGGTACGCAGTATTTT. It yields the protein CASSESTRGTQYF.

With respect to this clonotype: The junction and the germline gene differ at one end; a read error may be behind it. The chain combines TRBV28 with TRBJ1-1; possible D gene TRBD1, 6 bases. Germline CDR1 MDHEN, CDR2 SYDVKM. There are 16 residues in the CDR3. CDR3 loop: CAGSSTWGGLNTEAFF. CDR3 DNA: TGTGCCGGCAGCTCGACCTGGGGGGGCCTGAACACTGAAGCTTTCTTT.

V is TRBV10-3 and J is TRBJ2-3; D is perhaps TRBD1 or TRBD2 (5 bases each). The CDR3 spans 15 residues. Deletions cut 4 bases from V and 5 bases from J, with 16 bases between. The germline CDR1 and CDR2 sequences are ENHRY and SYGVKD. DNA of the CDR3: TGTGCCATCAGTGGACGCCCGGGGACCGGAGATACGCAGTATTTT. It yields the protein CAISGRPGTGDTQYF.

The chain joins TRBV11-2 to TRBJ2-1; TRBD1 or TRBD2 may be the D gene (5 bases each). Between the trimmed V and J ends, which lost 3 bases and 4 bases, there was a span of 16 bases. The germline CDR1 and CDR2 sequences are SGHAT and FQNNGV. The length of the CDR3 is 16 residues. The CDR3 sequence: CASSLGRQIRYNEQFF. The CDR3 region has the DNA TGTGCCAGCAGCTTGGGGAGACAGATTCGGTACAATGAGCAGTTCTTC.

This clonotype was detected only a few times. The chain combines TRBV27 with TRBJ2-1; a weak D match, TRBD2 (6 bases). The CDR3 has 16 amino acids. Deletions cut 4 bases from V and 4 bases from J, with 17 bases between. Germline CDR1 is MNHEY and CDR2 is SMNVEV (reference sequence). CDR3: CASSSLGGVGYNEQFF. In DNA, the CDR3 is TGTGCCAGCAGTTCGCTGGGGGGAGTGGGGTACAATGAGCAGTTCTTC.

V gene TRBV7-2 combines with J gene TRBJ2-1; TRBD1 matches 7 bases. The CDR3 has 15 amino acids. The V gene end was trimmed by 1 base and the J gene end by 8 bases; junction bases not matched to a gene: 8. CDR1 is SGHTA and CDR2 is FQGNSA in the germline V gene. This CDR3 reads CASSLGTGPRDEQFF. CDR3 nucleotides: TGTGCCAGCAGCTTAGGGACAGGCCCTAGGGATGAGCAGTTCTTC.

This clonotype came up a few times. The CDR3 DNA reads as TGTGCCAGTAGTACCACGACACGTATAACTTTCTTT. Its translation is CASSTTTRITFF. The chain uses TRBV19 and TRBJ1-1; no clear D gene. The V and J ends lost 4 bases and 12 bases respectively, with 15 bases between them. Germline loops: CDR1 LNHDA, CDR2 SQIVND (reference sequence). The CDR3 is 12 residues long.

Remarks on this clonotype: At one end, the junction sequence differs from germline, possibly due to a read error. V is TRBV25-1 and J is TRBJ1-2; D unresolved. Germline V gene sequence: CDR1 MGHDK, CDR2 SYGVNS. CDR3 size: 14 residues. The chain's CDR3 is CASSSLSSARGYTF. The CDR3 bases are TGTGCCAGCAGTTCCCTTAGTTCAGCCCGAGGCTACACATTC.

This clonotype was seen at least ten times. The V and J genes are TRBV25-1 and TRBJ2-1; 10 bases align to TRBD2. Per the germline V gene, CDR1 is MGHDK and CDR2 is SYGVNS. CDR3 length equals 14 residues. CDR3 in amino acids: CATAWTSGFNEQFF. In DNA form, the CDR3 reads TGTGCTACAGCGTGGACTAGCGGATTTAATGAGCAGTTCTTC.

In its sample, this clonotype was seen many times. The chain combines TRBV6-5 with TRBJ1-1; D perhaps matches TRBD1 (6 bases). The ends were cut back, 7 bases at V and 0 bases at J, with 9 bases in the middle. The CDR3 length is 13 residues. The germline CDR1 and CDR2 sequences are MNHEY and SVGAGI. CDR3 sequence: CASTGVMNTEAFF. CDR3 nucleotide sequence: TGTGCCAGCACAGGGGTTATGAACACTGAAGCTTTCTTT.

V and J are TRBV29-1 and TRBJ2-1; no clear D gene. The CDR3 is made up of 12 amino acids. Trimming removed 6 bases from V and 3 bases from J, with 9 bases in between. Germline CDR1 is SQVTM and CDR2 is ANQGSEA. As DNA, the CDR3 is TGCAGCGTCCTCCATAACTACAATGAGCAGTTCTTC. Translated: CSVLHNYNEQFF.

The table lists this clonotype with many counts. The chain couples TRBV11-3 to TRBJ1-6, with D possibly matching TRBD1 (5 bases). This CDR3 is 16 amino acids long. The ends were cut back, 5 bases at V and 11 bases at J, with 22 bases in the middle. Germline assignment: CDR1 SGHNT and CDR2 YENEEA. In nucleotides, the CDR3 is TGTGCCAGCAGCCTTGGGGACCGGACGGGGTATCCACCCCTCCACTTT. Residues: CASSLGDRTGYPPLHF. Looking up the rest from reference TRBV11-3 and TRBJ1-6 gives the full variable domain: EAGVVQSPRYKIIEKKQPVAFWCNPISGHNTLYWYLQNLGQGPELLIRYENEEAVDDSQLPKDRFSAERLKGVDSTLKIQPAELGDSAVYLCASSLGDRTGYPPLHFGNGTRLTVT.

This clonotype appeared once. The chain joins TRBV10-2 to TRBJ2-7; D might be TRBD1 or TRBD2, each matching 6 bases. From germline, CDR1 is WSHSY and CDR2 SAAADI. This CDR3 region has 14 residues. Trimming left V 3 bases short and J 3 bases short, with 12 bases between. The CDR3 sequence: CASSDRGTIYEQYF. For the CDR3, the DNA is TGCGCCAGCAGTGATCGCGGGACAATCTACGAGCAGTACTTC.